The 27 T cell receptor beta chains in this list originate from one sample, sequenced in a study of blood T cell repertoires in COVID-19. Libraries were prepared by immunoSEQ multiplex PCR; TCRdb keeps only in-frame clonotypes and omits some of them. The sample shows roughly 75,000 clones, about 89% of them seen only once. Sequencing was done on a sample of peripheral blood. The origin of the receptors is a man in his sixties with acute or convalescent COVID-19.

The CDR3 bases are TGTGCCAGCAGCTTACCCCGCGGGCGGGTGCAGTTCTTC. Its translation: CASSLPRGRVQFF. The rearrangement links TRBV11-3 to TRBJ2-1; a possible D gene is TRBD2 (5 bases). This CDR3 has 13 residues. V was clipped by 2 bases and J by 12 bases, with 14 bases between them. Germline CDR1 SGHNT, CDR2 YENEEA.

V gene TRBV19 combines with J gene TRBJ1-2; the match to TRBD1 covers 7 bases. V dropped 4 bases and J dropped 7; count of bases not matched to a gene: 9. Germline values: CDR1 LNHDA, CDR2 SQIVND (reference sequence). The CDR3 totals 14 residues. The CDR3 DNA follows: TGTGCCAGTAGTACGAAACAGGGGATGGCTGGCTACACCTTC. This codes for CASSTKQGMAGYTF.

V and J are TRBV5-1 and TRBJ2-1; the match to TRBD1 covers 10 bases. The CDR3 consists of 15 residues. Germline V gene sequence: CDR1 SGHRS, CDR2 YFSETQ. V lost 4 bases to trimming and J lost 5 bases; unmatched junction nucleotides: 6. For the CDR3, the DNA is TGCGCCAGCAGCCCCGGGACAGGGGCCCACAATGAGCAGTTCTTC. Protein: CASSPGTGAHNEQFF.

DNA for the CDR3: TGTGCCAGCAGTTACTCGACCGCGGGGGTTGCAGATACGCAGTATTTT. The encoded protein is CASSYSTAGVADTQYF. The chain has TRBV6-5 and TRBJ2-3; 7 positions match TRBD2. CDR1 is MNHEY, CDR2 SVGAGI, per germline. This CDR3 spans 16 amino acids. The J segment lost 4 bases and the V segment lost 0 bases, leaving 7 bases of the junction unmatched.

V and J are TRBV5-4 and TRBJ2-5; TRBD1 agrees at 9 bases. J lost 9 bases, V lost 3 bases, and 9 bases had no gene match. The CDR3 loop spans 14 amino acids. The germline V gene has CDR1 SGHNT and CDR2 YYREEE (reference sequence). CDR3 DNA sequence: TGTGCCAGCAGCTCTGGACAGGGGTTAATCTCCCAGTACTTC. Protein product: CASSSGQGLISQYF.

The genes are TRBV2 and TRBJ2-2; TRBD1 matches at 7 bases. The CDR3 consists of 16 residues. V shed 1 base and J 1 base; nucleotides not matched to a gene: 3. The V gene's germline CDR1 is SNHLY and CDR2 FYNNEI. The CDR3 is CASSEGRTGNTGELFF. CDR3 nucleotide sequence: TGTGCCAGCAGTGAAGGGAGGACAGGGAACACCGGGGAGCTGTTTTTT.

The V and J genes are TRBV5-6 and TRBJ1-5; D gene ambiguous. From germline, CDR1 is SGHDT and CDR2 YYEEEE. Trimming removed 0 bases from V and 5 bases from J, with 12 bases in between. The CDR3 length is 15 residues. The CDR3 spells CASSLGPLTDQPQHF. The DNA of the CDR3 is TGTGCCAGCAGCTTGGGCCCCCTTACAGATCAGCCCCAGCATTTT.

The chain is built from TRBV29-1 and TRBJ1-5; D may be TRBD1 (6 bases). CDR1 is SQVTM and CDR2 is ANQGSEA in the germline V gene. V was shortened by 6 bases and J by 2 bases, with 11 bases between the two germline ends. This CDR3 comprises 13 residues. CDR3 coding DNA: TGCAGCGTAGCAGGGGCGGGCAATCAGCCCCAGCATTTT. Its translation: CSVAGAGNQPQHF.

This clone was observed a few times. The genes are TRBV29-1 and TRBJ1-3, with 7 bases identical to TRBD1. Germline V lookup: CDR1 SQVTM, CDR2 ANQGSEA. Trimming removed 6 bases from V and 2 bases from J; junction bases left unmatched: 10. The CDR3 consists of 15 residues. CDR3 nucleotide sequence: TGCAGCGTAGACGACAGGGCATCGGCTGGAAACACCATATATTTT. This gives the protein CSVDDRASAGNTIYF. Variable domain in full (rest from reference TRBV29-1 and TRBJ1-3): SAVISQKPSRDICQRGTSLTIQCQVDSQVTMMFWYRQQPGQSLTLIATANQGSEATYESGFVIDKFPISRPNLTFSTLTVSNMSPEDSSIYLCSVDDRASAGNTIYFGEGSWLTVV.

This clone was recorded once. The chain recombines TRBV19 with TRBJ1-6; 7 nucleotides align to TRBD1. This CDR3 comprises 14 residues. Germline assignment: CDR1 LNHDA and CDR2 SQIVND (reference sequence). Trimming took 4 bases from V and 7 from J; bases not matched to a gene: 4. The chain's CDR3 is CASSTTGENSPLHF. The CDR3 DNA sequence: TGTGCCAGTAGTACAACAGGGGAGAATTCACCCCTCCACTTT.

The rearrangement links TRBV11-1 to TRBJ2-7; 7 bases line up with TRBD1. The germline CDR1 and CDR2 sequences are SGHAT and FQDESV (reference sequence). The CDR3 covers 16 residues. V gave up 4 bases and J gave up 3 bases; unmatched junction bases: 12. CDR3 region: CASSSRWGQTLYEQYF. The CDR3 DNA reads TGTGCCAGCAGCTCACGCTGGGGACAGACGCTCTACGAGCAGTACTTC. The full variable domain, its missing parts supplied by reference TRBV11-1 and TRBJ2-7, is EAEVAQSPRYKITEKSQAVAFWCDPISGHATLYWYRQILGQGPELLVQFQDESVVDDSQLPKDRFSAERLKGVDSTLKIQPAELGDSAMYLCASSSRWGQTLYEQYFGPGTRLTVT.

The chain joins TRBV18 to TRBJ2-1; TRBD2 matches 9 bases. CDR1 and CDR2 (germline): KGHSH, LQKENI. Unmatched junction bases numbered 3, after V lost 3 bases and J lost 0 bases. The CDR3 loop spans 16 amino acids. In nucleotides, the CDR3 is TGTGCCAGCTCACCCCCGACTAGCGGCTCCTACAATGAGCAGTTCTTC. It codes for CASSPPTSGSYNEQFF.

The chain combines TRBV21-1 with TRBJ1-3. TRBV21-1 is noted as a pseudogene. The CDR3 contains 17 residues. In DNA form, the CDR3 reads TGTGCCAGCAGCAAATGGTTGACGGGAGTCCCTGGAAACACCATATATTTT. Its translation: CASSKWLTGVPGNTIYF.

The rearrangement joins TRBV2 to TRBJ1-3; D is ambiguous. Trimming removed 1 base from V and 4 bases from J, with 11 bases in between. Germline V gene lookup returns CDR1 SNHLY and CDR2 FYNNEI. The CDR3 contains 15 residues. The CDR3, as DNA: TGTGCCAGCAGTGAAGGGGTAAGAGGGGGAAACACCATATATTTT. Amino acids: CASSEGVRGGNTIYF.

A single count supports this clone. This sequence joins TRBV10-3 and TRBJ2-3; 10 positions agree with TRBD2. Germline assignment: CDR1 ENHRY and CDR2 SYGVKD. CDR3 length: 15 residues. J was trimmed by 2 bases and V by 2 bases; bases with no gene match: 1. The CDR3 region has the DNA TGTGCCATCAGTGAGGGACTAGCGGACACAGATACGCAGTATTTT. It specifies CAISEGLADTDTQYF.

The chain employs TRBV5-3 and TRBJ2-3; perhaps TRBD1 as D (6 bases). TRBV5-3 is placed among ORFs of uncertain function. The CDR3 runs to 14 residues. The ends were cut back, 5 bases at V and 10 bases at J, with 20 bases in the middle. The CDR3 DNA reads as TGTGCCAGAAGACAAAGAGGGGGAGCCCGCCCGCAGTATTTT. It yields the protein CARRQRGGARPQYF.

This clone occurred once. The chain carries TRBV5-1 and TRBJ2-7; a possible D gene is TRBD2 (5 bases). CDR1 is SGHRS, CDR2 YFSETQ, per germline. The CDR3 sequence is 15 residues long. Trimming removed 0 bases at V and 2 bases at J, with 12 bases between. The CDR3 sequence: CASSLAPAGAYEQYF. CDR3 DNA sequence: TGCGCCAGCAGCTTGGCCCCGGCGGGTGCCTACGAGCAGTACTTC.

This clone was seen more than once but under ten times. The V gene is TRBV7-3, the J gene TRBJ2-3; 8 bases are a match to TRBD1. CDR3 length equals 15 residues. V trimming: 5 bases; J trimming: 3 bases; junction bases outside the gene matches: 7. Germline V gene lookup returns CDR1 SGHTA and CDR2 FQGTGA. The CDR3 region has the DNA TGTGCCAGCAGCCAGGCAGGGGGCGTAACAGATACGCAGTATTTT. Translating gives CASSQAGGVTDTQYF.

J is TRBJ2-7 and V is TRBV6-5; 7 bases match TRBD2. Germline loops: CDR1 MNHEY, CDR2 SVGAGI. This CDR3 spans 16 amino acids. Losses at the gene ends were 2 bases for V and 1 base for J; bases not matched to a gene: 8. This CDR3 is CASSYRRFSGSYEQYF. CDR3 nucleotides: TGTGCCAGCAGTTACAGAAGATTTAGCGGGTCCTACGAGCAGTACTTC.

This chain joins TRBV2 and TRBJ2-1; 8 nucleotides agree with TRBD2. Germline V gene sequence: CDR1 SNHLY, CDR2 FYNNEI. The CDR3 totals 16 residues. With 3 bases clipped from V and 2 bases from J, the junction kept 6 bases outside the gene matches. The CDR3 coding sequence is TGTGCCAGCAGTGAGTTAGCGGGATTCACCTACAATGAGCAGTTCTTC. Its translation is CASSELAGFTYNEQFF.

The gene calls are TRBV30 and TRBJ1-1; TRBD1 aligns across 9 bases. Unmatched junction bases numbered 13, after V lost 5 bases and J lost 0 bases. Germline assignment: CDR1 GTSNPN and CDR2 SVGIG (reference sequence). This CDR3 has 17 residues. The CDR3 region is CAWGRIQGAILNTEAFF. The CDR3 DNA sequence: TGTGCCTGGGGGCGAATACAGGGGGCCATCTTGAACACTGAAGCTTTCTTT.

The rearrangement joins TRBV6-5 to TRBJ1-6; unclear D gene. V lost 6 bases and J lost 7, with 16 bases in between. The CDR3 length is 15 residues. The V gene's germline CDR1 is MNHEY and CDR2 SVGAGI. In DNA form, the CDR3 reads TGTGCCAGCAGGCCACCCTTCTCACAGAATTCACCCCTCCACTTT. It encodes CASRPPFSQNSPLHF.

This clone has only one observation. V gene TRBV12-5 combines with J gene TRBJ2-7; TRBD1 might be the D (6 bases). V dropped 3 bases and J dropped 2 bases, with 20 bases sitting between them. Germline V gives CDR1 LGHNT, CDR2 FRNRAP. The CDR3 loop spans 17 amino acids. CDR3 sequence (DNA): TGTGCTAGTGGTTTTATCACCCCACCGGACAGTACCTACGAGCAGTACTTC. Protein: CASGFITPPDSTYEQYF.

The CDR3 sequence: CASSLSAGGPYEQYF. Written as DNA, the CDR3 is TGCGCCAGCAGCTTGTCGGCGGGAGGGCCATACGAGCAGTACTTC. The rearrangement links TRBV5-1 to TRBJ2-7, with 9 bases that match TRBD2. This CDR3 spans 15 amino acids. Germline CDR1 and CDR2: SGHRS and YFSETQ. Losses at the gene ends were 1 base for V and 4 bases for J; bases not matched to a gene: 6.

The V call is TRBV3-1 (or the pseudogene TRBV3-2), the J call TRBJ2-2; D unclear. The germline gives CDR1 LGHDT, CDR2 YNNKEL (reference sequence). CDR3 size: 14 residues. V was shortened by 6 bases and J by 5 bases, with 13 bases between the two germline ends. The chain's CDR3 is CASRPPGFTGELFF. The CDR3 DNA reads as TGTGCCAGCAGGCCGCCCGGGTTTACCGGGGAGCTGTTTTTT.

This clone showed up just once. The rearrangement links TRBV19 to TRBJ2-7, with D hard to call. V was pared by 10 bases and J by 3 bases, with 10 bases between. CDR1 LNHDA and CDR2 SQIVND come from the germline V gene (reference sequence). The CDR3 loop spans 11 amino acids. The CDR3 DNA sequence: TGTGCCACCCGTGGGCTCTACGAGCAGTACTTC. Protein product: CATRGLYEQYF.

The CDR3 region is CASMNGQGAYEQYF. CDR3 nucleotides: TGTGCCAGCATGAACGGACAGGGGGCCTACGAGCAGTACTTC. J is TRBJ2-7 and V is TRBV5-6; 10 nucleotides agree with TRBD1. CDR1 SGHDT and CDR2 YYEEEE come from the germline V gene. The trim removed 6 bases at V and 2 bases at J, leaving 5 bases unmatched. The CDR3 length is 14 residues.